This TCR beta chain was observed in a study of blood T cells in healthy people across ages. This CDR3 is 15 amino acids long. The germline V gene encodes CDR1 SGHRS and CDR2 YFSETQ. Points from the study as a whole: Per-million-T-cell TCR beta diversity fell roughly linearly with age.

Next came a second PCR, run for about 6 to 12 cycles, which used a sample-barcoded 5' primer along with a J-beta primer mix. In TCRdb, the 5' RACE reads were re-called with MiXCR into one record per CDR3 protein. The data hold hundreds of thousands of distinct CDR3 sequences, with about 30% observed a single time. Regarding this clonotype: Its antigen remains unknown. Since a much larger clone is just one base distant, this may be a read error.

The chain links TRBV5-1 to TRBJ2-4; D tentatively fits TRBD1 or TRBD2 (6 bases each). The J call may be in error: the DNA end matches TRBJ2-7 better. Sequencing was done on a sample of blood. The sequence was obtained from a woman of 80 years or more in good health. The DNA of the CDR3 is TGCGCCAGCAGCTCAAATGAAGGAGGGGGTGGCGAGCAGTACTTC. Its translation: CASSSNEGGGGEQYF.